Following are 30 T cell receptor beta chains from one sample sequenced in a study of blood T cell repertoires in COVID-19. Generated by immunoSEQ multiplex PCR, the TCRdb table keeps only in-frame clones and is missing some. This sample has 60,000 to 80,000 clones, with roughly 89% found just once. Sequenced: peripheral blood. These receptors were taken from a human donor in a cohort sampled during active COVID-19.

This clone appeared once. The chain employs TRBV6-5 and TRBJ2-7; 10 nucleotides match TRBD1. The CDR3 contains 14 residues. The V gene end was trimmed by 6 bases and the J gene end by 3 bases; junction bases not matched to a gene: 5. CDR1 MNHEY and CDR2 SVGAGI come from the germline V gene. The CDR3 nucleotides are TGTGCCAGCAGCCGGGACAGGGGAAACTACGAGCAGTACTTC. It specifies CASSRDRGNYEQYF.

The CDR3 loop is CATSRGAGGYGGYTF. CDR3 bases: TGTGCCACCAGCAGAGGTGCAGGGGGCTACGGTGGCTACACCTTC. V usage is TRBV15 and J usage is TRBJ1-2, with TRBD1 matching over 8 bases. The CDR3 is made up of 15 amino acids. CDR1 LNHNV and CDR2 YYDKDF come from the germline V gene (reference sequence). V shed 1 base and J 7 bases; nucleotides not matched to a gene: 8.

The chain is built from TRBV18 and TRBJ2-3; D possibly corresponds to TRBD2 (5 bases). The CDR3 consists of 16 residues. Trimming took 4 bases from V and 5 from J, leaving 19 bases between them. Germline assignment: CDR1 KGHSH and CDR2 LQKENI. Here the CDR3 DNA reads TGTGCCAGCTCACTCCAGCCCCCGACTAAAGAAGATACGCAGTATTTT. Translating gives CASSLQPPTKEDTQYF.

In its sample, this clone was seen once. CDR3 in amino acids: CASSSGQVYGYTF. Written as DNA, the CDR3 is TGTGCCAGCTCTTCGGGACAGGTTTATGGCTACACCTTC. The chain combines TRBV18 with TRBJ1-2; 8 nucleotides align to TRBD1. After removal of 6 bases from V and 5 bases from J, the junction contained 5 bases not matched to a gene. The CDR3 covers 13 residues. Germline CDR1 is KGHSH and CDR2 is LQKENI.

This clone was observed once. The gene calls are TRBV3-1 (or the pseudogene TRBV3-2) and TRBJ2-5; 12 bases agree with TRBD2. Per the germline V gene, CDR1 is LGHDT and CDR2 is YNNKEL (reference sequence). The V and J ends lost 1 base and 4 bases, in that order; junction bases with no gene match: 16. The CDR3 spans 20 residues. The CDR3 protein is CASSQALKGLAGPSGETQYF. The CDR3 coding sequence is TGTGCCAGCAGCCAAGCCCTAAAGGGACTAGCGGGCCCGTCGGGAGAGACCCAGTACTTC.

The chain links TRBV5-5 to TRBJ1-1; D may be TRBD1 (5 bases). With 0 bases removed from V and 4 bases from J, the gap between germline ends came to 10 bases. The germline V gene has CDR1 SGHKS and CDR2 YYEKEE (reference sequence). This CDR3 region has 14 residues. CDR3 coding DNA: TGTGCCAGCAGCTTGGATTGGAGGGGCACTGAAGCTTTCTTT. This translates into CASSLDWRGTEAFF.

This chain uses TRBV9 with TRBJ2-2; tentatively, D is TRBD1 (6 bases). CDR1 is SGDLS and CDR2 is YYNGEE in the germline V gene. Trimming removed 4 bases from V and 1 base from J, with 11 bases in between. There are 15 residues in the CDR3. The CDR3 DNA reads TGTGCCAGCAGCTTGACAGGACAGAACACCGGGGAGCTGTTTTTT. Protein: CASSLTGQNTGELFF.

This clone has just one count. The chain employs TRBV27 and TRBJ1-2; weak D call: TRBD1 (6 bases). Per germline, CDR1 MNHEY and CDR2 SMNVEV (reference sequence). The CDR3 consists of 15 residues. Trimming took 3 bases from V and 5 from J, leaving 16 bases between them. The CDR3 reads CASSFGGRTPYGYTF. DNA of the CDR3: TGTGCCAGCAGTTTTGGGGGCAGGACGCCTTATGGCTACACCTTC.

This chain links TRBV4-1 with TRBJ2-7; 8 nucleotides match TRBD1. V shed 1 base, J shed 5 bases, and the junction held 4 bases outside the gene matches. Germline V gene data show CDR1 as MGHRA and CDR2 as YSYEKL. The CDR3 contains 14 residues. CDR3 nucleotide sequence: TGCGCCAGCAGCCAAGGACAGGGGTTACACGAGCAGTACTTC. Amino acid sequence: CASSQGQGLHEQYF.

This chain joins TRBV19 and TRBJ1-5; D may be TRBD1 (5 bases). V was pared by 7 bases and J by 5 bases, with 12 bases between. The CDR3 consists of 13 residues. Germline V gene data show CDR1 as LNHDA and CDR2 as SQIVND (reference sequence). Here the CDR3 DNA reads TGTGCCAGTACCTCGACAGTCCATCAGCCCCAGCATTTT. The encoded protein is CASTSTVHQPQHF. The entire variable domain, with the rest obtained from reference TRBV19 and TRBJ1-5, is as follows: DGGITQSPKYLFRKEGQNVTLSCEQNLNHDAMYWYRQDPGQGLRLIYYSQIVNDFQKGDIAEGYSVSREKKESFPLTVTSAQKNPTAFYLCASTSTVHQPQHFGDGTRLSIL.

The V and J genes are TRBV15 and TRBJ2-7; 8 positions match TRBD1. V was clipped by 2 bases and J by 2 bases; unmatched bases: 5. CDR3 length: 15 residues. Germline CDR1 reads LNHNV; CDR2 reads YYDKDF (reference sequence). Here the CDR3 DNA reads TGTGCCACCAGCAGATACCGGGACAGGCCCTACGAGCAGTACTTC. Translated: CATSRYRDRPYEQYF.

The chain recombines TRBV7-9 with TRBJ1-1; tentatively, D is TRBD1 (5 bases). Germline CDR1 and CDR2: SEHNR and FQNEAQ (reference sequence). Trimming removed 1 base from V and 6 bases from J, with 15 bases in between. The length of the CDR3 is 15 residues. CDR3 coding DNA: TGTGCCAGCAGCTTAGAGGGACTGCCCCGGGCTGAAGCTTTCTTT. Its protein is CASSLEGLPRAEAFF.

The rearrangement joins TRBV27 to TRBJ2-3, with a possible D match to TRBD2 (5 bases). This CDR3 is 14 amino acids long. Trimming shortened V by 4 bases and J by 2 bases, and 10 bases separated the two germline ends. Germline lookup yields CDR1 MNHEY and CDR2 SMNVEV (reference sequence). CDR3 loop: CASSWAGPTDTQYF. The CDR3 DNA reads TGTGCCAGCAGTTGGGCGGGTCCCACAGATACGCAGTATTTT.

This rearrangement joins TRBV30 to TRBJ2-4; 7 bases agree with TRBD2. The germline gives CDR1 GTSNPN, CDR2 SVGIG (reference sequence). The CDR3 totals 14 residues. The V gene end was trimmed by 4 bases and the J gene end by 5 bases; junction bases not matched to a gene: 8. CDR3 region: CAWNGRLAENIQYF. CDR3 coding DNA: TGTGCCTGGAATGGTCGACTAGCAGAAAACATTCAGTACTTC.

This chain connects TRBV3-1 (or the pseudogene TRBV3-2) to TRBJ1-1; no clear D. There are 13 residues in the CDR3. Germline V gene data show CDR1 as LGHDT and CDR2 as YNNKEL (reference sequence). Trimming shortened V by 9 bases and J by 3 bases, and 14 bases separated the two germline ends. The CDR3, as DNA: TGTGCCAGTCGGGGTTTTTTGGACACTGAAGCTTTCTTT. Amino acid sequence: CASRGFLDTEAFF.

The CDR3 DNA sequence: TGCGCCAGCAGACCGGGGACACAGGGCAGGGGCTACACCTTC. As protein: CASRPGTQGRGYTF. V is TRBV5-1 and J is TRBJ1-2, with D perhaps TRBD1 (6 bases). Trimming pared 5 bases from V and 8 bases from J, leaving 19 bases between. Germline-derived CDR1 and CDR2 are SGHRS and YFSETQ. This CDR3 has 14 amino acids.

As concerns this clone: A read error may account for a junction end that differs from germline. The rearrangement joins TRBV7-7 to TRBJ2-7, with 15 nucleotides matching TRBD2. The CDR3 is 14 amino acids. The V gene's germline CDR1 is SSHAT and CDR2 FNYEAQ (reference sequence). This CDR3 is CASSPGLAGGEQYF. The CDR3 nucleotides read TGTGCTAGCAGCCCGGGACTAGCGGGGGGCGAGCAGTACTTC.

This clone was counted a single time. The chain has TRBV7-2 and TRBJ2-3; tentative D call: TRBD2 (5 bases). CDR1 SGHTA and CDR2 FQGNSA come from the germline V gene. The CDR3 loop spans 16 amino acids. Trimming stripped 5 bases from V and 4 bases from J, with 19 bases between. In nucleotides, the CDR3 is TGTGCCAGCAGCCCAAGAGGGCGAAGGTCATCAGATACGCAGTATTTT. Its translation: CASSPRGRRSSDTQYF.

The V call is TRBV30, the J call TRBJ2-3; the D gene is possibly TRBD2 (5 bases). Germline lookup yields CDR1 GTSNPN and CDR2 SVGIG (reference sequence). Trimming removed 4 bases at V and 4 bases at J, with 6 bases between. This CDR3 has 11 amino acids. The CDR3 here is CAWMRADTQYF. CDR3 sequence (DNA): TGTGCCTGGATGAGGGCAGATACGCAGTATTTT.

The chain carries TRBV18 and TRBJ2-3; TRBD2 aligns across 15 bases. V was clipped by 2 bases and J by 6 bases; unmatched bases: 9. Germline V lookup: CDR1 KGHSH, CDR2 LQKENI. The CDR3 covers 18 residues. This chain's CDR3 is CASSPGGTSGGPPDTQYF. The CDR3 bases are TGTGCCAGCTCACCAGGAGGGACTAGCGGGGGGCCCCCGGATACGCAGTATTTT.

V gene TRBV6-5 combines with J gene TRBJ1-1; 7 bases match TRBD1. Germline trimming cut 6 bases from V and 4 bases from J; bases unmatched to any gene: 2. Germline V gene data show CDR1 as MNHEY and CDR2 as SVGAGI. The CDR3 totals 12 residues. The CDR3 spells CASSQGVTEAFF. Written as DNA, the CDR3 is TGTGCCAGCAGCCAGGGGGTCACTGAAGCTTTCTTT.

This sequence joins TRBV6-1 and TRBJ1-1, with D maybe TRBD1 (6 bases). Germline-derived CDR1 and CDR2 are MNHNS and SASEGT. There are 13 residues in the CDR3. V was cut by 3 bases and J by 1 base, with 6 bases left in between. CDR3 sequence: CASSETGNTEAFF. In nucleotides, the CDR3 is TGTGCCAGCAGTGAGACAGGGAACACTGAAGCTTTCTTT.

This chain connects TRBV19 to TRBJ1-5; TRBD1 might be the D (5 bases). Trimming cost V 4 bases and J 0 bases, with 16 bases left between them. The CDR3 covers 17 residues. Germline lookup yields CDR1 LNHDA and CDR2 SQIVND (reference sequence). CDR3 residues: CASSTSAGMSSNQPQHF. For the CDR3, the DNA is TGTGCCAGTAGTACGTCTGCAGGGATGTCTAGCAATCAGCCCCAGCATTTT.

The V call is TRBV15, the J call TRBJ2-7; a weak D match, TRBD2 (5 bases). The CDR3 contains 16 residues. CDR1 and CDR2 (germline): LNHNV, YYDKDF (reference sequence). Deletions cut 1 base from V and 5 bases from J, with 18 bases between. CDR3 protein: CATSRVLLVGENEQYF. CDR3 DNA sequence: TGTGCCACCAGCAGAGTTTTGTTGGTGGGAGAAAACGAGCAGTACTTC. Full variable domain (missing parts from reference TRBV15 and TRBJ2-7): DAMVIQNPRYQVTQFGKPVTLSCSQTLNHNVMYWYQQKSSQAPKLLFHYYDKDFNNEADTPDNFQSRRPNTSFCFLDIRSPGLGDTAMYLCATSRVLLVGENEQYFGPGTRLTVT.

This chain uses TRBV9 with TRBJ2-3; D uncertain. CDR1 SGDLS and CDR2 YYNGEE come from the germline V gene. This CDR3 region has 13 residues. Trimming cost V 1 base and J 0 bases, with 3 bases left between them. The CDR3 region has the DNA TGTGCCAGCAGCGTAACTAGCACAGATACGCAGTATTTT. Its translation: CASSVTSTDTQYF.

This rearrangement joins TRBV6-5 to TRBJ1-4; D unclear. The CDR3 length is 14 residues. Germline loops: CDR1 MNHEY, CDR2 SVGAGI. V was pared by 6 bases and J by 5 bases, with 13 bases between. CDR3 sequence (DNA): TGTGCCAGCAGAACCAGCGTAAGCAATGAAAAACTGTTTTTT. It encodes CASRTSVSNEKLFF.

V gene TRBV19 combines with J gene TRBJ2-2, with D unresolved. Germline V CDR1 and CDR2: LNHDA, SQIVND (reference sequence). The V end lost 1 base, the J end lost 6 bases, and 6 bases lay between the germline ends. The CDR3 has 13 amino acids. Here the CDR3 reads CASSIALPGELFF. CDR3 coding DNA: TGTGCCAGTAGTATAGCCCTCCCCGGGGAGCTGTTTTTT.

The chain uses TRBV29-1 and TRBJ2-2; 7 bases match TRBD2. CDR1 and CDR2 (germline): SQVTM, ANQGSEA. This CDR3 comprises 14 residues. Trimming at V came to 5 bases and at J to 0 bases, leaving 3 bases not matched to a gene. The CDR3 DNA reads TGCAGCGTTTCCGGGACTACGAACACCGGGGAGCTGTTTTTT. It specifies CSVSGTTNTGELFF.

The chain combines TRBV28 with TRBJ1-2; no reliable D call. The length of the CDR3 is 12 residues. Per the germline V gene, CDR1 is MDHEN and CDR2 is SYDVKM. The germline V and J ends were trimmed by 4 bases and 5 bases, with 8 bases remaining between them. The CDR3 nucleotides read TGTGCCAGCAGTTCCCAGGCTTATGGCTACACCTTC. Translating gives CASSSQAYGYTF.

The chain links TRBV19 to TRBJ1-1, with D hard to call. V lost 3 bases to trimming and J lost 1 base, with 6 bases between them. CDR1 and CDR2 from the germline V gene are LNHDA and SQIVND (reference sequence). This CDR3 has 13 residues. The CDR3 reads CASSIPRNTEAFF. The CDR3 DNA follows: TGTGCCAGTAGTATTCCGCGGAACACTGAAGCTTTCTTT.